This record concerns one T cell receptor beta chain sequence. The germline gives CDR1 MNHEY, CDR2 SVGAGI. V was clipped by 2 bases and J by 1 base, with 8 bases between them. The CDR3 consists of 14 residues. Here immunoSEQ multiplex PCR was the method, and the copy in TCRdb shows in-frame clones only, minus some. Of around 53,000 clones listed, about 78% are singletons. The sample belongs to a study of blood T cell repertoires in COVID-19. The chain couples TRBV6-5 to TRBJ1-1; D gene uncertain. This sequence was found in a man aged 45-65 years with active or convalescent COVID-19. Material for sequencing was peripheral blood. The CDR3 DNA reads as TGTGCCAGCAGTTACAAAGGAGAGAACACTGAAGCTTTCTTT. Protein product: CASSYKGENTEAFF.